This T cell receptor beta chain was recorded in a study of T cell repertoires in cytomegalovirus infection. At the level of the study: CMV infection together with matching HLA type was indicated by public TCR beta signatures.

In TCRdb, the reads were re-called with MiXCR into one record per CDR3 protein. The table records under 200,000 distinct CDR3 sequences, about 28% of them present only once. The table lists this clonotype with many counts. Its antigen remains unidentified. The CDR3 has 13 amino acids. V was pared by 0 bases and J by 2 bases, with 3 bases between. CDR1 is SGHTA, CDR2 FQGNSA, per germline. Notes on the study in general: Carriage of CMV together with the relevant HLA was identifiable through cumulative public TCR beta family frequency. Clonotypes of TCR beta that were HLA-C-restricted and CMV-specific dominated the ex vivo response.

The receptor was derived from a human donor in good health (CMV status not recorded). Some clones in this sample may be carry-over from other donors' samples. Sequenced: PBMCs. V gene TRBV7-2 combines with J gene TRBJ2-3; D gene uncertain. For the CDR3, the DNA is TGTGCCAGCAGCTTAGCTTTCACAGATACGCAGTATTTT. Protein product: CASSLAFTDTQYF.